The source of this T cell receptor beta chain is a study of T cell changes during pregnancy in multiple sclerosis. Profiling relied on immunoSEQ multiplex PCR, and the TCRdb table lists in-frame clones only, not all of them. The table shows tens of thousands of clones, with just under 95% occurring only once. The CDR3 extends over 14 amino acids. J gave up 4 bases and V 6 bases, and 3 bases lay outside the gene matches. CDR1 and CDR2 from the germline V gene are SEHNR and FQNEAQ (reference sequence). The genes are TRBV7-9 and TRBJ2-3; 11 bases are a match to TRBD2. This receptor was obtained from a female donor with multiple sclerosis, enrolled in a pregnancy study. The input for sequencing was peripheral blood, taken in the third trimester of pregnancy. The chain's CDR3 is CASSHSGRADTQYF. For the CDR3, the DNA is TGTGCCAGCAGTCATAGCGGGAGGGCAGATACGCAGTATTTT. Complete variable domain (other parts from reference TRBV7-9 and TRBJ2-3): DTGVSQNPRHKITKRGQNVTFRCDPISEHNRLYWYRQTLGQGPEFLTYFQNEAQLEKSRLLSDRFSAERPKGSFSTLEIQRTEQGDSAMYLCASSHSGRADTQYFGPGTRLTVL.